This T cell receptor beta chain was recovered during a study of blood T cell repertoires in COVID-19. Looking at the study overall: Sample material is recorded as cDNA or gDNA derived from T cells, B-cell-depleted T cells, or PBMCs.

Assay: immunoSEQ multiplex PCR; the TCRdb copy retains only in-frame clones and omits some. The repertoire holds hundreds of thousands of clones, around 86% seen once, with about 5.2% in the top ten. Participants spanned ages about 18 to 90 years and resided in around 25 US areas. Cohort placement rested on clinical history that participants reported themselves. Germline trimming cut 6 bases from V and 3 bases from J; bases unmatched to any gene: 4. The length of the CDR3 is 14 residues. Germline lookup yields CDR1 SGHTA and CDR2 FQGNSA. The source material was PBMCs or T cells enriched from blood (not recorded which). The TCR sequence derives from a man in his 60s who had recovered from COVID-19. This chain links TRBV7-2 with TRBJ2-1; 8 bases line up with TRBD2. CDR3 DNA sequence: TGTGCCAGCAGTCCTACTAGCGGCTACAATGAGCAGTTCTTC. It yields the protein CASSPTSGYNEQFF. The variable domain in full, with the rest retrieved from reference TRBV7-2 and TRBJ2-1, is GAGVSQSPSNKVTEKGKDVELRCDPISGHTALYWYRQSLGQGLEFLIYFQGNSAPDKSGLPSDRFSAERTGGSVSTLTIQRTQQEDSAVYLCASSPTSGYNEQFFGPGTRLTVL.